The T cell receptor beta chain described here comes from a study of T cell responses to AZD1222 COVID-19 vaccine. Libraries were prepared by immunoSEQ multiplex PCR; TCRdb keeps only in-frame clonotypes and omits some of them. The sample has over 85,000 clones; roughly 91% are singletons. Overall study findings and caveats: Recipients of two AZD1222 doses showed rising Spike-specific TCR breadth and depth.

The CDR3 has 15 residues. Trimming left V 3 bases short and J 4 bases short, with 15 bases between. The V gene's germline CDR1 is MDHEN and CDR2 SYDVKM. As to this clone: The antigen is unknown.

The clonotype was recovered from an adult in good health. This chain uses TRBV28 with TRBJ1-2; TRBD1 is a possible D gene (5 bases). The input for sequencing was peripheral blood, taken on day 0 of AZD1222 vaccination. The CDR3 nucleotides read TGTGCCAGCAGTTTGACCACGAACAGGTTCTATGGCTACACCTTC. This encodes CASSLTTNRFYGYTF.